The text below deals with one T cell receptor (beta chain). What this receptor recognizes is not known. It has no much larger one-base neighbor in the sample; base qualities were not kept. The source of the sample is a study of beta chain features in type 1 diabetes listed by TCRdb under 2018. Study-wide context: Mean age, gender distribution, total cell number and subset yield did not differ between patients and healthy donors. Regulatory and stem cell-like memory subsets were obtained from only 8 patients and about eight healthy donors, while naive and central memory subsets were obtained from all 30 or so donors. In the study, recently diagnosed type 1 diabetes patients and matched healthy donors were compared on the TCRB repertoires of their sorted circulating CD4+ T cell subsets. A total of about 100,000,000 sorted cells were examined across all samples, and RNA yield correlated strongly with the number of cells per subset.

Results and caveats for the whole study, not just this receptor: Naive, central memory and regulatory TCRB repertoires appeared more similar among patients than among healthy donors. Fewer insertions and more nucleotide deletions at VDJ recombination sites were observed in patients with type 1 diabetes, implying thymic rearrangement abnormalities. Type 1 diabetes patients showed a moderate but significant shortening of TCRB CDR3 length in all four CD4+ subsets. Because cDNA was sequenced instead of genomic DNA, highly expressing activated cells could be over-represented, though the groups showed no difference in activation or CD3 levels. Shorter templates might be favored by PCR, yet because patient and control samples were amplified and corrected together, any such skew would affect both groups equally. Only small numbers of individuals were included in the HLA sub-analyses, which left unresolved whether HLA type had any influence on TCRB rearrangement.

The entire amount of isolated RNA was reverse transcribed using the High Capacity cDNA Reverse Transcription Kit, so the sequenced TCRB transcripts were expressed ones. Deep immunoSEQ sequencing was performed on naive, central memory and regulatory T cell samples, with an average of about 3.6 million total reads per sample. Sorted cells were lysed in RLT buffer and RNA was extracted with DNase-treated RNeasy Micro or Mini kits, depending on cell number. To prevent cross-contamination, each cell subset was processed individually, whereas patient and healthy donor samples were processed jointly. The immunoSEQ multiplex PCR was used to amplify TCRB sequences from cDNA, generating 87-bp fragments that spanned the CDR3 region. The amplicons were sequenced using the Illumina HiSeq platform. The original methods were these. PCR bias was corrected computationally using synthetic template baselines, and reads within Hamming distance 2 were collapsed, with unmergeable singletons discarded. Reads were aligned against IMGT so that V, D and J genes, CDR3 length and insertions or deletions at six rearrangement sites could be assigned. Within each subset, clonotype counts were normalized to sorted cell number, and only after that were true diversity and Gini coefficients computed with the tcR R package. The overlap coefficient, calculated on TCRB nucleotide sequences, was used to quantify repertoire sharing. Held by TCRdb, this immuneACCESS table contains in-frame sequences only and omits some clones. Under half of the omission traces to an unresolved V gene where checked; the cause of the rest is unknown. That table gives V, J and clone size, and the DNA gave D and trimming. Present in this sample are 300,000 to 350,000 clones, 6.5% to 10% of which were seen just once. The top ten constitute less than 0.45% of the sample.

Here V drops 5 bases and J drops 5 bases, and the junction holds 7 bases not matched to any gene. Including the terminal cysteine and phenylalanine, the CDR3 comprises 15 residues. Only CDR3 DNA is held: 45 bases, read in frame from base 1. Via the germline V gene, CDR1 is SGHTA and CDR2 FQGNSA. A single peripheral blood draw of approximately 100 mL on average was collected from each donor into heparinised tubes. Using a panel that included CD45RO, CCR7, CD25, CD127, CD95 and CD27, naive, central memory, regulatory and stem cell-like memory CD4+ T cells were sorted on a BD FACSAria II. A purity above 95% was achieved for all sorted populations. PBMCs were separated immediately by Lymphoprep density gradient centrifugation and were stained directly, without being cultured. To minimize batch effects, samples were stained and sorted in pairs, one healthy donor with one patient per experiment.

The rearranged segments are TRBV7-2 and TRBJ2-3, and 10 junction bases match TRBD2. This clonotype was sampled from a woman younger than 35 in good health. The sample taken for sequencing was central memory CD4+ T cells from blood. The DNA is TGTGCCAGCAGCACCATGAGCGGGAGGGGAGATACGCAGTATTTT. This gives the protein CASSTMSGRGDTQYF.